A selection of T cell receptor beta chains follows, all from one sample in a study of CD8 T cells in Susac syndrome. TCRdb recomputed calls from the immunoSEQ multiplex PCR reads with MiXCR, one row per CDR3 protein. The sample contains 250,000 to 350,000 distinct CDR3 sequences, roughly 85% of which appear only once. Source material: CD8+ T cells from PBMCs. These receptor sequences come from a human donor with multiple sclerosis. Both conserved end residues are part of each CDR3. D genes are given only for firm matches. Size tells how often a clone was seen (once, few, many) or the class of an expanded clone, and some rows leave it out.

v_call	clone_size	cdr3_length	d_call	j_call	cdr3_nt	cdr3_aa
TRBV29-1	-	12	-	TRBJ2-7	TGCAGCGTTGAAGACCACTCCTACGAGCAGTACTTC	CSVEDHSYEQYF
TRBV16	-	15	TRBD2	TRBJ2-7	TGTGCCAGCAGCCCCTCTGCGGGACTAGAGTACGAGCAGTACTTC	CASSPSAGLEYEQYF
TRBV6-5	-	17	-	TRBJ2-2	TGTGCCAGCAGTTACGGGCTCCCGGGGTCGTGGGCCGGGGAGCTGTTTTTT	CASSYGLPGSWAGELFF
TRBV5-1	-	14	TRBD1	TRBJ1-1	TGCGCCAGCACCCAGGACAGGGCCAACACTGAAGCTTTCTTT	CASTQDRANTEAFF
TRBV29-1	-	15	TRBD2	TRBJ2-1	TGCAGCGTTGGGGGACTAGCGGGAGCGGGAAGTGAGCAGTTCTTC	CSVGGLAGAGSEQFF
TRBV7-9	-	12	-	TRBJ2-4	TGTGCCAGCAGCCGGGGGGCGAACATTCAGTACTTC	CASSRGANIQYF
TRBV5-1	once	15	TRBD1	TRBJ2-7	TGCGCCAGCAGCTTGGCCCTAGGACAGGTCCTCGAGCAGTACTTC	CASSLALGQVLEQYF
TRBV7-9	-	18	TRBD2	TRBJ2-6	TGTGCCAGCAGGTTCGGACTAGCGGGGGGCTCTGGGGCCAACGTCCTGACTTTC	CASRFGLAGGSGANVLTF
TRBV27	few	16	TRBD2	TRBJ2-3	TGTGCCAGCAGTTTGGTTTCTAGCGGGAGGGCCGATACGCAGTATTTT	CASSLVSSGRADTQYF
TRBV6-5	-	17	-	TRBJ1-3	TGTGCCAGCAGTTACTCTCCATGGCAGGAGGCTGGAAACACCATATATTTT	CASSYSPWQEAGNTIYF
TRBV29-1	-	14	-	TRBJ1-3	TGCAGCGTTGATGAGGGTAACTCTGGAAACACCATATATTTT	CSVDEGNSGNTIYF
TRBV3-1	-	15	-	TRBJ1-6	TGTGCCAGCAGCGCGGACAGCTCCTATAATTCACCCCTCCACTTT	CASSADSSYNSPLHF
TRBV2	-	14	-	TRBJ1-1	TGTGCCAGCAGTGAAAGGCGGGGGGTAACTGAAGCTTTCTTT	CASSERRGVTEAFF
TRBV7-2	-	17	-	TRBJ2-1	TGTGCCAGCAGCTTAGTAAAAGCGGCCCTAGATGGTAATGAGCAGTTCTTC	CASSLVKAALDGNEQFF
TRBV25-1	-	15	-	TRBJ1-5	TGTGCCAGCAGTGAAGCCCGGGCAGGGCCTCAGCCCCAGCATTTT	CASSEARAGPQPQHF
TRBV29-1	-	12	-	TRBJ2-7	TGCAGCGTTGAATGGGGGTTCAAAGAGCAGTACTTC	CSVEWGFKEQYF
TRBV27	-	12	-	TRBJ2-7	TGTGCCAGCAGTTTAGTTGGGGGCCCTCAGTACTTC	CASSLVGGPQYF
TRBV3-1	few	17	-	TRBJ2-1	TGTGCCAGCAGCCAAGCGGTGTCCCGGGGATCCTACAATGAGCAGTTCTTC	CASSQAVSRGSYNEQFF
TRBV9	once	17	TRBD1	TRBJ1-2	TGTGCCAGCAGCAACCGGGACAGGGGTCCCCTCAACTATGGCTACACCTTC	CASSNRDRGPLNYGYTF
TRBV10-3	-	11	-	TRBJ2-1	TGTGCCATCAGATCGGGAACCCTGCAGTTCTTC	CAIRSGTLQFF
TRBV12-3/TRBV12-4	-	13	TRBD2	TRBJ2-3	TGTGCCAGCAGCAAAACCTTAGCGGGTAGGCAGTATTTT	CASSKTLAGRQYF
TRBV3-1	-	17	-	TRBJ2-2	TGTGCCAGCAGCCTTTCCCGGGGGGCATATGGCACCGGGGAGCTGTTTTTT	CASSLSRGAYGTGELFF
TRBV9	-	17	TRBD1	TRBJ2-3	TGTGCCAGCAGCAACCCTGGGACAGGGGGATTCGCAGATACGCAGTATTTT	CASSNPGTGGFADTQYF